This T cell receptor (beta chain) was captured in a study of T cell changes during pregnancy in multiple sclerosis. The repertoire was sequenced with immunoSEQ multiplex PCR; TCRdb's copy has only in-frame clones and lacks some. The sample includes about 79,000 clones, approximately 92% of them seen just once. The sequence came from a female donor in good health, enrolled as a control in a pregnancy study. This material consisted of peripheral blood, taken in the second trimester of pregnancy.

In DNA form, the CDR3 reads TGTGCCAGCAGTGTCAGGGTTGGGGCTTTCTTT. Amino acids: CASSVRVGAFF. The chain carries TRBV2 and TRBJ1-1; D might be TRBD1 (5 bases). The CDR3 extends over 11 amino acids. The V end was cut by 4 bases, the J end by 11 bases, with 11 bases between. Per germline, CDR1 SNHLY and CDR2 FYNNEI.